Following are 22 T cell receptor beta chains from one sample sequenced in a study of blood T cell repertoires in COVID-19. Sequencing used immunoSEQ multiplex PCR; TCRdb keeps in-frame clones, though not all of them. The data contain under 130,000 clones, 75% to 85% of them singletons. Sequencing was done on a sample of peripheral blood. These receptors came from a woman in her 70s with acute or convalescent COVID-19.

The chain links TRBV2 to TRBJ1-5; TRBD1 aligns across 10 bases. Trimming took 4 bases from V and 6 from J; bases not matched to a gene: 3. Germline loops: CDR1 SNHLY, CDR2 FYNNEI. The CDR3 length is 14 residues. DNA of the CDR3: TGTGCCAGCAGTGGACAGGGGGCTGTTCAGCCCCAGCATTTT. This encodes CASSGQGAVQPQHF.

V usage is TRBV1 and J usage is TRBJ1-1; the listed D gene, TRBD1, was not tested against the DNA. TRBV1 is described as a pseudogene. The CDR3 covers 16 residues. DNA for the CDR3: TGCACCAGCAGCCGAGCCCGGGACAGGGAAGGCACTGAAGCTTTCTTT. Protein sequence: CTSSRARDREGTEAFF.

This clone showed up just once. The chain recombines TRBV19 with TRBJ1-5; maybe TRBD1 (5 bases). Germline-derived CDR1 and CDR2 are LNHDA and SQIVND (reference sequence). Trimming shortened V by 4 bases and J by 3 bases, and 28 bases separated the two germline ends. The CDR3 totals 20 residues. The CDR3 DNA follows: TGTGCCAGTAGTAATCGCGGGGCCGGGCGATTGGGGCAAGTCAATCAGCCCCAGCATTTT. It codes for CASSNRGAGRLGQVNQPQHF.

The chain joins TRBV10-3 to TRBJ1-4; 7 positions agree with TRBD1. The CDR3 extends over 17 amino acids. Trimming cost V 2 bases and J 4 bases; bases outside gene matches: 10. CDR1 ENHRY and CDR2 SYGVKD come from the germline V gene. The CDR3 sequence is CAISETRTGGYNEKLFF. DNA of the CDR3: TGTGCCATCAGTGAGACCCGGACAGGAGGTTATAATGAAAAACTGTTTTTT.

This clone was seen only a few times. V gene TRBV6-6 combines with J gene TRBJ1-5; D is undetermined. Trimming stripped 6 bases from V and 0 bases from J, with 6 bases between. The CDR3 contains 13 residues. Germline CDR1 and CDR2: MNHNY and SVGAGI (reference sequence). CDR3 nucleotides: TGTGCCAGCAGGACAACTAGCAATCAGCCCCAGCATTTT. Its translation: CASRTTSNQPQHF.

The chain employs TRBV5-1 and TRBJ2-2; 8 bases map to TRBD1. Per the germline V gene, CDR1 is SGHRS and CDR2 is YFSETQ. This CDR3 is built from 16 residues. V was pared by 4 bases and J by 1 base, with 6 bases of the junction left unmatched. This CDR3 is CASSQSGTGNTGELFF. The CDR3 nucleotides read TGCGCCAGCAGCCAATCCGGGACAGGGAACACCGGGGAGCTGTTTTTT.

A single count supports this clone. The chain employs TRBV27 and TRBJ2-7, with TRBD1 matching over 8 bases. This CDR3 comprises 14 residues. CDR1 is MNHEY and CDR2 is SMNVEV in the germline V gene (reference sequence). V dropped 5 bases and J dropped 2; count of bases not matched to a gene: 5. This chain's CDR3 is CASSPSQGAYEQYF. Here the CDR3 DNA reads TGTGCCAGCAGTCCCTCACAGGGGGCCTACGAGCAGTACTTC.

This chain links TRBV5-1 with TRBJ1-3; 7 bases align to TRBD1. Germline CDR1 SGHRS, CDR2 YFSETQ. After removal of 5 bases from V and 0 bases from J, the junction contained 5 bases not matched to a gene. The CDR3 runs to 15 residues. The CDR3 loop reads CASRPGTASGNTIYF. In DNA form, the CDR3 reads TGCGCCAGCAGGCCCGGGACAGCCTCTGGAAACACCATATATTTT.

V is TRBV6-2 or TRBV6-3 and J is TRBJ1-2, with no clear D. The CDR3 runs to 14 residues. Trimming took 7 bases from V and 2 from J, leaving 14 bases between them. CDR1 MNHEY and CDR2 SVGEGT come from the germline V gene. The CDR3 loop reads CASNPPTRNYGYTF. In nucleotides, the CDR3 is TGTGCCAGCAACCCTCCGACAAGAAACTATGGCTACACCTTC.

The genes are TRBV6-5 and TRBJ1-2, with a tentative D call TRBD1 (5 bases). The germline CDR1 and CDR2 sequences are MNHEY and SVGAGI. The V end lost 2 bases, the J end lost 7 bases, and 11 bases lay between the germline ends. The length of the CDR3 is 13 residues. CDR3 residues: CASSYEGLSGYTF. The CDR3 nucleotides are TGTGCCAGCAGTTACGAGGGACTCTCTGGCTACACCTTC.

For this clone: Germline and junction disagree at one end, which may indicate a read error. DNA of the CDR3: TGTGCCAGCAGTCACTCCGGGACAGATCGGCCACAGTTCTTC. Protein product: CASSHSGTDRPQFF. This sequence joins TRBV6-5 and TRBJ2-1; 7 bases fit TRBD1. CDR1 is MNHEY and CDR2 is SVGAGI in the germline V gene. The CDR3 length is 14 residues.

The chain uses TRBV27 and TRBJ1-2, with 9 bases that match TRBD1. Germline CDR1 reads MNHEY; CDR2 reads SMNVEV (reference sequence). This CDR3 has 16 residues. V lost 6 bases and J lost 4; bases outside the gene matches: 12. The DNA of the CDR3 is TGTGCCAGCAGCGACCTTACAGGGGGCGCTGGCTATGGCTACACCTTC. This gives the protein CASSDLTGGAGYGYTF.

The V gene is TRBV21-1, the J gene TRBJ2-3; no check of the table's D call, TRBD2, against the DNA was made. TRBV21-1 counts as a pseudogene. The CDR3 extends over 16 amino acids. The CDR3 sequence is CASSKPTPGLVDTQYF. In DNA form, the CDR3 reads TGTGCCAGCAGCAAGCCCACCCCGGGACTAGTAGATACGCAGTATTTT.

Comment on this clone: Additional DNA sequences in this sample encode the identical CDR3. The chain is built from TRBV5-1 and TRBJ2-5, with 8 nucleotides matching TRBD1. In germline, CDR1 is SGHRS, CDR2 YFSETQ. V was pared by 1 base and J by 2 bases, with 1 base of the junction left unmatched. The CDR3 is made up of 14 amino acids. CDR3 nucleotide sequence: TGCGCCAGCAGCTTGACAGGGGGACAAGAGACCCAGTACTTC. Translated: CASSLTGGQETQYF.

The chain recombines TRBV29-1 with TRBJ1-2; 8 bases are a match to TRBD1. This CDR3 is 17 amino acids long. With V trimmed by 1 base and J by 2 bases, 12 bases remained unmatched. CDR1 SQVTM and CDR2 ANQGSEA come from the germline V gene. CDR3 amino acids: CSVEVYTLDRGNYGYTF. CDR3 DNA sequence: TGCAGCGTTGAAGTTTATACATTAGACAGGGGAAACTATGGCTACACCTTC.

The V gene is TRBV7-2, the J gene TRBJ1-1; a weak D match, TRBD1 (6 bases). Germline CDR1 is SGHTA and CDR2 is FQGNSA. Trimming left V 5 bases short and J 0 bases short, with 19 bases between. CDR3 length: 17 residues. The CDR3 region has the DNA TGTGCCAGCAGCCCCAACACTGCAGGGACACTGAACACTGAAGCTTTCTTT. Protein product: CASSPNTAGTLNTEAFF.

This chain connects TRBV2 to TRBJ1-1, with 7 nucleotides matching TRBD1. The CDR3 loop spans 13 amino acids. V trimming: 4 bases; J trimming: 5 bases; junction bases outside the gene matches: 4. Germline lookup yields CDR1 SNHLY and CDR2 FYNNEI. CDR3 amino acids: CASSGQGRTEAFF. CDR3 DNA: TGTGCCAGCAGTGGACAGGGAAGGACTGAAGCTTTCTTT.

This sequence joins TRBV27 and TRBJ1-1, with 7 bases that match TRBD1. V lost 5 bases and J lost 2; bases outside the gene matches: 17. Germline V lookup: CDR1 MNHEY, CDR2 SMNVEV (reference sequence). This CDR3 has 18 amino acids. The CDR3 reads CASSPLTGVSLINTEAFF. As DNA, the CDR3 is TGTGCCAGCAGTCCCCTAACAGGGGTTAGTCTCATTAACACTGAAGCTTTCTTT.

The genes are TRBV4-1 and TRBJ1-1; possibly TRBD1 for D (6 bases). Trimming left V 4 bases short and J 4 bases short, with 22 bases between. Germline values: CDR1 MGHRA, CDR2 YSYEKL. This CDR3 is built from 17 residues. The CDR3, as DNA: TGCGCCAGCAGCCCCGAACCGGGGGGCAATATCTTCACTGAAGCTTTCTTT. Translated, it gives CASSPEPGGNIFTEAFF.

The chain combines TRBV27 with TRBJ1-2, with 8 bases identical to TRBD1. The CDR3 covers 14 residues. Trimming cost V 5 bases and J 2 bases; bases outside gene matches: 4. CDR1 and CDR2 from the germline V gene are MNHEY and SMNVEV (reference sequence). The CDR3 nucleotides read TGTGCCAGCAGTCCGCGACAGGGGAACTATGGCTACACCTTC. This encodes CASSPRQGNYGYTF.

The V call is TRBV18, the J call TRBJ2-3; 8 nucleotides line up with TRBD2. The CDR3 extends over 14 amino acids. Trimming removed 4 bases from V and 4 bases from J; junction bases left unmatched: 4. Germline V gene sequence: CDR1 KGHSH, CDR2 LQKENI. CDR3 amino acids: CASSLGLDSDTQYF. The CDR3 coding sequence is TGTGCCAGCTCACTGGGACTAGATTCAGATACGCAGTATTTT.

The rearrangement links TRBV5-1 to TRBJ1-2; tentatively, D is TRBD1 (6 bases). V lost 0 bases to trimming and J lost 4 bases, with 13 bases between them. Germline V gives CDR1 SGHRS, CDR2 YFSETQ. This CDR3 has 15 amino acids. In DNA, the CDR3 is TGCGCCAGCAGCTTGGGGACAGCTAATTTCTATGGCTACACCTTC. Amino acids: CASSLGTANFYGYTF.